This section outlines one TCR beta chain sequence together with its context. Produced via immunoSEQ multiplex PCR; TCRdb's table is partial and in-frame only. The data contain about 35,000 clones, less than 90% of them singletons. The data stem from a study of OX40 agonist ivuxolimab in advanced cancers. The sample consisted of CD4+ or CD8+ T cells sorted from blood, taken in a trial of the OX40 agonist ivuxolimab. This clonotype was sampled from an adult with an advanced solid tumor such as melanoma, head and neck, liver or kidney cancer.

The CDR3 protein is CASSYSTGRGEKLFF. The CDR3 bases are TGTGCCAGCAGTTACTCGACAGGGAGGGGTGAAAAACTGTTTTTT. The rearrangement uses TRBV6-5 and TRBJ1-4; TRBD1 agrees at 7 bases. The CDR3 sequence is 15 residues long. Per germline, CDR1 MNHEY and CDR2 SVGAGI. Trimming took 0 bases from V and 7 from J; bases not matched to a gene: 5.